This is a list of T cell receptor beta chains from one sample in a study of T cell responses to AZD1222 COVID-19 vaccine. Libraries were prepared by immunoSEQ multiplex PCR; TCRdb keeps only in-frame clonotypes and omits some of them. This sample has 150,000 to 200,000 clones; 80% to 95% occur once, and the top ten carry 3% to 3.5%. The sample here was peripheral blood, taken 28 days after the second AZD1222 dose. These receptor sequences come from an adult who received the AZD1222 COVID-19 vaccine. Each CDR3 is given with its conserved first and last residue. The D gene is left open where the match is weak. Clone size is shown for a subset of rows, as once, few, many or a class of expanded clone.

D gene,V gene,clone size,J gene,CDR3 DNA,CDR3 protein
TRBD1,TRBV5-1,NA,TRBJ1-6,TGCGCCAGCAGCTCGCAGGGGGCGAACTCACCCCTCCACTTT,CASSSQGANSPLHF
TRBD1,TRBV24-1,few,TRBJ1-1,TGTGCCACCAGATCACAGGGGGCCACTGAAGCTTTCTTT,CATRSQGATEAFF
TRBD1,TRBV7-7,NA,TRBJ2-3,TGTGCTAGCAGCTCCGGGACAGGGGGCGCCTCAGATACGCAGTATTTT,CASSSGTGGASDTQYF
TRBD1,TRBV5-5,NA,TRBJ2-3,TGTGCCAGCAGCCTAAGCGGGACAGGGTACCCAGATACGCAGTATTTT,CASSLSGTGYPDTQYF
TRBD1,TRBV2,NA,TRBJ1-4,TGTGCCAGCAGTGAATGGACAGGGAGAGGTGAAAAACTGTTTTTT,CASSEWTGRGEKLFF
NA,TRBV5-1,NA,TRBJ2-1,TGCGCCAGCAGCTTGAGCCCCTCTAGGAACAATGAGCAGTTCTTC,CASSLSPSRNNEQFF
TRBD2,TRBV27,NA,TRBJ2-5,TGTGCCAGCAGTTTATTCGGGTTCCGGGAGGGCTCCGTGGAGACCCAGTACTTC,CASSLFGFREGSVETQYF
NA,TRBV5-1,NA,TRBJ1-6,TGCGCCAGCAGCTTGGCTTCGGATTCACCCCTCCACTTT,CASSLASDSPLHF
NA,TRBV30,NA,TRBJ2-3,TGTGCCTGGAGCCAAGGGTCAAGCACAGATACGCAGTATTTT,CAWSQGSSTDTQYF
NA,TRBV10-3,NA,TRBJ2-5,TGTGCCATCAGTGAGTCGACCCCCGGGGAGGGGGCGCGCGGGACCCAGTACTTC,CAISESTPGEGARGTQYF
NA,TRBV12-3/TRBV12-4,few,TRBJ2-7,TGTGCCAGCCAAGGGCCTTTCTCCTACGAGCAGTACTTC,CASQGPFSYEQYF
NA,TRBV11-1,once,TRBJ2-1,TGTGCCAGCAGCGGACGGTCCGGGTCCAATGAGCAGTTCTTC,CASSGRSGSNEQFF
TRBD2,TRBV28,NA,TRBJ2-7,TGTGCCAGCAGTTTAATAGCGGGAAGAAGAAACGAGCAGTACTTC,CASSLIAGRRNEQYF
NA,TRBV11-2,NA,TRBJ2-5,TGTGCCAGCAGCTTAAGCGGGACACAAAGGGAGACCCAGTACTTC,CASSLSGTQRETQYF
NA,TRBV11-2,NA,TRBJ2-1,TGTGCCAGCAGCGCCACTCACAATGAGCAGTTCTTC,CASSATHNEQFF
TRBD1,TRBV7-9,NA,TRBJ1-5,TGTGCCAGCAGCTTAGAGACAGGGATCAATCAGCCCCAGCATTTT,CASSLETGINQPQHF
NA,TRBV3-1/TRBV3-2,NA,TRBJ2-2,TGTGCCAGCAGCCCCCGCCCTGGCACCGGGGAGCTGTTTTTT,CASSPRPGTGELFF
NA,TRBV5-1,NA,TRBJ2-7,TGCGCCAGCAGCTTACAGGCCTACGAGCAGTACTTC,CASSLQAYEQYF
TRBD1,TRBV5-1,NA,TRBJ2-7,TGCGCCAGCAGCTTGCGCGGTGGACAGGGGGGAGAGCAGTACTTC,CASSLRGGQGGEQYF
TRBD1,TRBV19,NA,TRBJ1-5,TGTGCCAGTAGTATTATACAGGGGCATCAGCCCCAGCATTTT,CASSIIQGHQPQHF
NA,TRBV19,NA,TRBJ1-1,TGTGCCAGTAGTATTGAGGGACGGCTGAACACTGAAGCTTTCTTT,CASSIEGRLNTEAFF
NA,TRBV28,NA,TRBJ1-5,TGTGCCAGCAGTTTATGGGCAGACGGTCAGCCCCAGCATTTT,CASSLWADGQPQHF
NA,TRBV28,NA,TRBJ2-2,TGTGCCAGCACCCCCGGGGGCCCGAGGAACGGGGAGCTGTTTTTT,CASTPGGPRNGELFF